This TCR beta chain was sequenced in a study of blood T cell repertoires in COVID-19 (TCRdb year 2020). Concerning the study at large: Samples from collaborators originated in the United States, Italy and Spain and spanned both the acute and convalescent phases of COVID-19. The material from the prospective study consisted of cDNA or gDNA derived from T cells, B-cell-depleted T cells, or PBMCs. Subjects who had been exposed to COVID-19, were actively infected with it, or had recovered from it provided the deeply sampled blood TCRbeta repertoires that made up the dataset. A freely available public database, intended as a resource for researchers studying the immune response to SARS-CoV-2, is where the repertoires were released. The samples were drawn from the first 160 participants of the ongoing ImmuneRACE study and from over 950 subjects provided by 6 global collaborators. A de-identified subject ID, COVID-19 status, age in years and sex were almost always included in the sample metadata. Where available, HLA class I and class II types were taken from metadata supplied by the sample provider and were not determined by assay-based typing. Broad study findings and their caveats: How much clinical and demographic metadata was included differed by source and by participant, and the metadata was provided uncurated.

TCRbeta CDR3 regions were amplified from genomic DNA by means of the immunoSEQ Assay, a bias-controlled multiplex PCR. Concerning the study's data processing: The number of nucleated cells in each sample was estimated by amplification of reference gene primers within the assay. To quantify the absolute abundance of each unique TCRbeta CDR3 rearrangement, sequence reads were collapsed and filtered. For each sample, productive Simpson clonality was calculated by taking the square root of Simpson's diversity index across productive rearrangements. The immuneACCESS repertoire file appears here via TCRdb, limited to in-frame rearrangements. These files lack a portion of the clones; in checked studies, under half of the deficit traces to unresolved V genes, and the cause of the others is not known. V, J and clone size derive from that table, while D and trimming were established from the DNA sequence. The sample table contains roughly 310,000 clones; only one count was recorded for around 89% of them. The ten largest clones capture roughly 4.1% of the sample.

Remarks on this clone: No cognate antigen has been identified for it. Base qualities are not provided; no much larger clone lies one nucleotide away.

Each collaborating institution followed its own protocols to collect whole blood in K2EDTA tubes. For TCRbeta analysis, collaborators shipped samples as frozen whole blood, isolated PBMCs, or DNA extracted from either of those sample types. CDR1 SGHNT and CDR2 YYREEE are derived from the germline V gene (reference sequence). Measured from the cysteine to the phenylalanine, the CDR3 is 15 residues long. The CDR3 DNA has 45 bases and is translated from base 1. After removal of 4 bases from V and 7 bases from J, the junction retains 8 bases not matched to a gene. Sample: peripheral blood. The sequence was collected from a woman between 45 and 60 years old with active or convalescent COVID-19. In this chain, TRBV5-4 is recombined with TRBJ2-4; 10 central bases correspond to TRBD2. The nucleotide sequence is TGTGCCAGCAGCGCAGGAGGGACTAGCGAGAACATTCAGTACTTC. Protein translation: CASSAGGTSENIQYF.